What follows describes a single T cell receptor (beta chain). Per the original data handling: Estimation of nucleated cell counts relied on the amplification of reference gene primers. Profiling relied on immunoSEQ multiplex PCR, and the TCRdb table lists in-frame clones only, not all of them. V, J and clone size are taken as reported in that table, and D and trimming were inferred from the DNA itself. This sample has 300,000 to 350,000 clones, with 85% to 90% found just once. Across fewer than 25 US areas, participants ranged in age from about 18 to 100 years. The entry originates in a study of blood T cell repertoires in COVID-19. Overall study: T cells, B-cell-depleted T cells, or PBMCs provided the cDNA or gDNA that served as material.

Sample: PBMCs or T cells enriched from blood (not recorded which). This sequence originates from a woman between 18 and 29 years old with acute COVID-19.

The CDR3 nucleotides are TGTGCCAGCAGTTACTCGGTCGGACAGGGGGCCTACGAGCAGTACTTC. Encoded protein: CASSYSVGQGAYEQYF. The V and J genes are TRBV28 and TRBJ2-7; 10 nucleotides align to TRBD1. This CDR3 comprises 16 residues. V gave up 4 bases and J gave up 2 bases; unmatched junction bases: 8. From germline, CDR1 is MDHEN and CDR2 SYDVKM. The complete variable domain, with remaining parts taken from reference TRBV28 and TRBJ2-7, reads DVKVTQSSRYLVKRTGEKVFLECVQDMDHENMFWYRQDPGLGLRLIYFSYDVKMKEKGDIPEGYSVSREKKERFSLILESASTNQTSMYLCASSYSVGQGAYEQYFGPGTRLTVT.